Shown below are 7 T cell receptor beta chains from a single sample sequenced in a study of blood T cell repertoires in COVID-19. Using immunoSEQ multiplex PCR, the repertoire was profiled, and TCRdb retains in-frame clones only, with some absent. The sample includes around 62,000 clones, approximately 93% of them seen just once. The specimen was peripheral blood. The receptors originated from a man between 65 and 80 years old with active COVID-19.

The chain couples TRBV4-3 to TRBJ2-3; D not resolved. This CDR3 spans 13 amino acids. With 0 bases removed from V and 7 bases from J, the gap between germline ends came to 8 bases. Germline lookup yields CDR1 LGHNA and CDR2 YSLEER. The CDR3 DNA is TGCGCCAGCAGCCAAGATCTGGGCAATACGCAGTATTTT. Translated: CASSQDLGNTQYF.

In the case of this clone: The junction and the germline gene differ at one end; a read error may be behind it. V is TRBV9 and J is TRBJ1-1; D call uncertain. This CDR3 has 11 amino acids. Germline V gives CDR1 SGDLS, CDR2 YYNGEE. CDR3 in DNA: TGTGCCAGCGGGAGCTTTCCGTGGGTGGTCTTT. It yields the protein CASGSFPWVVF. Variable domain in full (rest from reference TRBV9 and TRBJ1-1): DSGVTQTPKHLITATGQRVTLRCSPRSGDLSVYWYQQSLDQGLQFLIQYYNGEERAKGNILERFSAQQFPDLHSELNLSSLELGDSALYFCASGSFPWVVFGQGTRLTVV.

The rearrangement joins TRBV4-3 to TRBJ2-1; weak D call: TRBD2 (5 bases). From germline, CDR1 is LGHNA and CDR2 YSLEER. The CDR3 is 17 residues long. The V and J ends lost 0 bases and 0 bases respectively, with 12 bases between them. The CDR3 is CASSQDPSGSSYNEQFF. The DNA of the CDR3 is TGCGCCAGCAGCCAAGATCCTTCGGGGAGCTCCTACAATGAGCAGTTCTTC.

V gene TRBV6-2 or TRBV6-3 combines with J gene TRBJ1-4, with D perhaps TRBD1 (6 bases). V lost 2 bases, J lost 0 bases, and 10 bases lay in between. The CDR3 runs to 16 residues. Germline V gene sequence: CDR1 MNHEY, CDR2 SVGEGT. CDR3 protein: CASSYGQSATNEKLFF. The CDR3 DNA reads TGTGCCAGCAGTTACGGACAGTCTGCAACTAATGAAAAACTGTTTTTT.

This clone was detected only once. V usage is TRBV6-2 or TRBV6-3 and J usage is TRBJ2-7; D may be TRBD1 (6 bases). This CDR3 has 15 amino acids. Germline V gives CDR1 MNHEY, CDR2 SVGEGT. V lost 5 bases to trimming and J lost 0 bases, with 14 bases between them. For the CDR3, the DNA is TGTGCCAGCAGTAACCTGCAGGGGAGCTCCTACGAGCAGTACTTC. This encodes CASSNLQGSSYEQYF.

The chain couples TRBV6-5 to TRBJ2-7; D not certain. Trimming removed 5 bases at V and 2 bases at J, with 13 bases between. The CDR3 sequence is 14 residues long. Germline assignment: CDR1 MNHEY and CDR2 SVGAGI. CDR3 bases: TGTGCCAGCAGTAAACCAGGTAGACCCTACGAGCAGTACGTC. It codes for CASSKPGRPYEQYV.

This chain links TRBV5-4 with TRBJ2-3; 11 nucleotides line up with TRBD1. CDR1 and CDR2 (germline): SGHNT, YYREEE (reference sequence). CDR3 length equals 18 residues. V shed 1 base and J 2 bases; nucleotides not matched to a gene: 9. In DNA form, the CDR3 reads TGTGCCAGCAGCTTGCCCGGGACAGGGGGTGTCGTCACAGATACGCAGTATTTT. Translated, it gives CASSLPGTGGVVTDTQYF.